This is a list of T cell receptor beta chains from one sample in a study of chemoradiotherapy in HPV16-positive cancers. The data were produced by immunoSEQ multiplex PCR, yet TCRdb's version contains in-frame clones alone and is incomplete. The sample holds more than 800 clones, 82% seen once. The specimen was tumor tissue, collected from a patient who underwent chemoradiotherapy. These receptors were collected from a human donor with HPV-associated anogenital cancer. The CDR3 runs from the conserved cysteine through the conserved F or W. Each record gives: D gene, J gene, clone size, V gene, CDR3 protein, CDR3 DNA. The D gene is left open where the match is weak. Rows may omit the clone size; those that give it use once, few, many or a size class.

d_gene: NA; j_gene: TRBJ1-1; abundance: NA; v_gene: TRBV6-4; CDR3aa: CASSETGEDTEAFF; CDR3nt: TGTGCCAGCAGTGAAACGGGGGAGGACACTGAAGCTTTCTTT
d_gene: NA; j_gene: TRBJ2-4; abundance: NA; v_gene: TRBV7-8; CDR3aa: CASSPQPYIQYF; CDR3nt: TGTGCCAGCAGCCCACAACCGTACATTCAGTACTTC
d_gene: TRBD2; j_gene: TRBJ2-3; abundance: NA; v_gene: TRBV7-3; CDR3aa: CASSSGLAGADTQYF; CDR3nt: TGTGCCAGCAGTTCCGGACTAGCGGGAGCAGATACGCAGTATTTT
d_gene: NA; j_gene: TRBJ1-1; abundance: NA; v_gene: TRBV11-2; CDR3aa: CASSLKVNTEAFF; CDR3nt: TGTGCCAGCAGCTTGAAGGTGAACACTGAAGCTTTCTTT
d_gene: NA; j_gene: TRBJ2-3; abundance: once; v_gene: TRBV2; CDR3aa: CAREERNGADTQYF; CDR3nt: TGTGCCAGGGAAGAGCGAAACGGGGCAGATACGCAGTATTTT
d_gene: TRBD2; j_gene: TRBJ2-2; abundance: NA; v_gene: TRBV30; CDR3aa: CAWRGVYTGELFF; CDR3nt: TGTGCCTGGCGGGGGGTGTACACCGGGGAGCTGTTTTTT
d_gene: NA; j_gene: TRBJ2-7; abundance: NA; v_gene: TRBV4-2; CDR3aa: CASSQVGTGTMRYF; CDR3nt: NA
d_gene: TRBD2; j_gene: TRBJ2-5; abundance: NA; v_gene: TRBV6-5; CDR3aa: CASSARLAGMETQYF; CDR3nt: TGTGCCAGCAGTGCGCGACTAGCGGGGATGGAGACCCAGTACTTC
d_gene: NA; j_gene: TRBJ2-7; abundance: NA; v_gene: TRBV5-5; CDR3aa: CASSLGITGILYEQYF; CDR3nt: TGTGCCAGCAGCTTGGGGATCACAGGAATCCTCTACGAGCAGTACTTC
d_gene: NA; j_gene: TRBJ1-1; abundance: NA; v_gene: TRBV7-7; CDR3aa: CASSLEPNTEAFF; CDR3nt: TGTGCCAGCAGCTTAGAACCGAACACTGAAGCTTTCTTT
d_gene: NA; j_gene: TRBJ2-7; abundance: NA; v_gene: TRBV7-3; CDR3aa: CASSSTGRRIDEQYF; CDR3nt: TGTGCCAGCAGCTCTACGGGACGGAGGATTGACGAGCAGTACTTC
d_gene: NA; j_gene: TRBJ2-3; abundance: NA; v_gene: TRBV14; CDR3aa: CASSQGTYQYF; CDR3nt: TGTGCCAGCAGCCAAGGGACTTATCAGTATTTT
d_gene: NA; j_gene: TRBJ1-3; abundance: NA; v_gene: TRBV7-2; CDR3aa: CASRVGGSSGNTIYF; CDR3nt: TGTGCCAGCAGGGTGGGGGGAAGCTCTGGAAACACCATATATTTT
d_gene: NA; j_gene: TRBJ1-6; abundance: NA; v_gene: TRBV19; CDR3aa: CATGVGNSPLHF; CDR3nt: TGTGCCACCGGTGTCGGGAATTCACCCCTCCACTTT
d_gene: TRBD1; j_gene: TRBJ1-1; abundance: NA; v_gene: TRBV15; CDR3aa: CATSKTLGQQNTEAFF; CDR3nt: TGTGCCACCAGCAAAACCCTGGGACAGCAGAACACTGAAGCTTTCTTT
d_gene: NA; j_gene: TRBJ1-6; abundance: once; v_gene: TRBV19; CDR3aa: CASSQRASSYNSPLHF; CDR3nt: TGTGCCAGTAGTCAAAGGGCGAGCTCCTATAATTCACCCCTCCACTTT
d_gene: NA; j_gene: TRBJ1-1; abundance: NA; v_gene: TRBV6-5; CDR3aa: CASIPRGGWGTEAFF; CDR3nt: TGTGCCAGCATCCCCCGGGGAGGGTGGGGCACTGAAGCTTTCTTT
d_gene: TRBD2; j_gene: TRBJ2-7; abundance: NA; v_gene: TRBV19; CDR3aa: CASSIAGVDSYEQYF; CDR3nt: TGTGCCAGTAGTATCGCGGGGGTTGACTCCTACGAGCAGTACTTC
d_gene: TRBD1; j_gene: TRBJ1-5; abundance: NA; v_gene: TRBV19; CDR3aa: CASSIGAGRGHLNQPQHF; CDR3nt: TGTGCCAGTAGTATAGGAGCGGGCAGGGGGCATCTCAATCAGCCCCAGCATTTT
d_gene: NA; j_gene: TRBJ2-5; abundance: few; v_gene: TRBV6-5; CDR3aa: CASSRQGYQETQYF; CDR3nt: TGTGCCAGCAGCCGCCAGGGGTACCAAGAGACCCAGTACTTC
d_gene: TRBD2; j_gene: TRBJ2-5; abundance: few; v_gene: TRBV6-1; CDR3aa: CASSELAGGQETQYF; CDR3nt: TGTGCCAGCAGTGAACTAGCGGGGGGGCAAGAGACCCAGTACTTC
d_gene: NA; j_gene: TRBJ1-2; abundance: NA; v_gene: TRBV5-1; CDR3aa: CASSFRDGYTF; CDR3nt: TGCGCCAGCAGCTTCAGGGATGGCTACACCTTC
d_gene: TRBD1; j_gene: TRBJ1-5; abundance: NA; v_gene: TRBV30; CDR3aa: CAWSRAGGGQPQHF; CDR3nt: TGTGCCTGGAGTAGGGCAGGGGGCGGTCAGCCCCAGCATTTT
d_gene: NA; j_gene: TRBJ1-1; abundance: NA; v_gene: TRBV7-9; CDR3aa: CASSLVNRVIEAFF; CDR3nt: TGTGCCAGCAGCTTAGTTAACAGGGTGATAGAAGCTTTCTTT
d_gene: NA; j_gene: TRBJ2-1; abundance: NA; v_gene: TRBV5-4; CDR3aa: CASSGSQNEQFF; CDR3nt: TGTGCAAGCTCGGGGTCTCAGAATGAGCAGTTCTTC
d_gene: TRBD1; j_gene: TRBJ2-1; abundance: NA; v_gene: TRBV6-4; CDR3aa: CASSDSRTGVAYNEQFF; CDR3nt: TGTGCCAGCAGTGACTCCCGGACAGGGGTGGCCTACAATGAGCAGTTCTTC
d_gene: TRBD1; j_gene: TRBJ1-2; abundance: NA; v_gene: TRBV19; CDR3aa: CASSPDRGGYTF; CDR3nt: TGTGCCAGTAGCCCTGACAGGGGCGGCTACACCTTC
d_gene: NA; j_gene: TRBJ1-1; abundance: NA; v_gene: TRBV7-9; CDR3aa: CASTLGRGRGGTEAFF; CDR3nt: TGTGCCAGCACCCTAGGGCGGGGACGAGGCGGGACTGAAGCTTTCTTT
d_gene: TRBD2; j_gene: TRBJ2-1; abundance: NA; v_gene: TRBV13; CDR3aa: CASSVGTSGSYNEQFF; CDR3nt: TGTGCCAGCAGCGTTGGGACTAGCGGGAGCTACAATGAGCAGTTCTTC
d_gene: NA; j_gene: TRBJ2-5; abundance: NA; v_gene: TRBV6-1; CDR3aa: CAIRREVETQYF; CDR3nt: TGTGCCATCCGAAGGGAGGTGGAGACCCAGTACTTC
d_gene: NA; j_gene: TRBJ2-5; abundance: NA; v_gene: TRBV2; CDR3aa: CASSGAGTLQETQYF; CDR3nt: TGTGCCAGCAGTGGGGCAGGGACACTACAAGAGACCCAGTACTTC
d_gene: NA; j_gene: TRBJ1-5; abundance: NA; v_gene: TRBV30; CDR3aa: CAWSVGSNQPQHF; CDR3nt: TGTGCCTGGAGTGTTGGAAGCAATCAGCCCCAGCATTTT